The 26 T cell receptor beta chains below all came from one sample that was sequenced in a study of shared clonotypes between healthy human individuals. The data were produced by immunoSEQ multiplex PCR, yet TCRdb's version contains in-frame clones alone and is incomplete. The sample has roughly 2,500,000 clones, approximately 93% seen once. Sequencing was done on a sample of naive CD4+ T cells from PBMCs. Subset in this sample: CD45RA+ positively selected. The origin of the receptors is a man aged 18 to 35 in good health. Some clones in this sample may be carry-over from other donors' samples.

The rearrangement uses TRBV28 and TRBJ2-7; D remains unclear. This CDR3 spans 14 amino acids. V was clipped by 7 bases and J by 1 base, with 14 bases between them. CDR1 is MDHEN and CDR2 is SYDVKM in the germline V gene. The DNA of the CDR3 is TGTGCCAGCAAAAGAACCCTAAATTCCTACGAGCAGTACTTC. This encodes CASKRTLNSYEQYF.

This sequence joins TRBV5-4 and TRBJ1-2; D unresolved. Looked up from germline, CDR1 is SGHNT and CDR2 is YYREEE (reference sequence). CDR3 size: 14 residues. Trimming removed 0 bases from V and 4 bases from J, with 10 bases in between. The CDR3 DNA is TGTGCCAGCAGCTTGGACGGAGGAGTCTATGGCTACACCTTC. Translated: CASSLDGGVYGYTF.

V and J are TRBV5-4 and TRBJ2-5, with a possible D match to TRBD2 (6 bases). The germline V gene has CDR1 SGHNT and CDR2 YYREEE (reference sequence). The CDR3 has 16 amino acids. Trimming took 1 base from V and 2 from J, leaving 15 bases between them. CDR3 residues: CASSLSVVAEQETQYF. CDR3 nucleotide sequence: TGTGCCAGCAGCTTGTCTGTGGTAGCGGAACAAGAGACCCAGTACTTC.

The chain recombines TRBV6-5 with TRBJ2-1; the match to TRBD2 covers 7 bases. CDR3 length: 14 residues. Trimming took 8 bases from V and 5 from J; bases not matched to a gene: 9. The germline V gene has CDR1 MNHEY and CDR2 SVGAGI. Here the CDR3 reads CASRGTTLNNEQFF. In DNA, the CDR3 is TGTGCCAGCCGGGGGACTACCCTGAACAATGAGCAGTTCTTC.

The DNA for the CDR3 is TGCGCCAGCAGCCAATTAAACCGCTTTCGGGAGCTGTTTTTT. Translating gives CASSQLNRFRELFF. This chain uses TRBV4-3 with TRBJ2-2; the D is unclear. The germline CDR1 and CDR2 sequences are LGHNA and YSLEER. The V end was cut by 2 bases, the J end by 9 bases, with 13 bases between. The CDR3 sequence is 14 residues long.

The rearrangement uses TRBV4-1 and TRBJ1-2; D is unresolved. The V gene's germline CDR1 is MGHRA and CDR2 YSYEKL. The V end lost 1 base, the J end lost 7 bases, and 16 bases lay between the germline ends. This CDR3 has 15 residues. CDR3 sequence reads: CASSQATVSLRGYTF. For the CDR3, the DNA is TGCGCCAGCAGCCAAGCAACAGTCTCTCTTCGTGGCTACACCTTC.

CDR3 sequence (DNA): TGTGCCAGCCAATTGGGCCTCTCCTACGAGCAGTACTTC. Protein: CASQLGLSYEQYF. The rearrangement joins TRBV7-2 to TRBJ2-7; no firm D call. The CDR3 is made up of 13 amino acids. The V end lost 8 bases, the J end lost 0 bases, and 11 bases lay between the germline ends. The germline V gene encodes CDR1 SGHTA and CDR2 FQGNSA.

A note on this clone: At the DNA level, this CDR3 is encoded by other sequences in the same sample as well. The chain links TRBV11-3 to TRBJ2-2; D gene ambiguous. The ends were cut back, 5 bases at V and 6 bases at J, with 10 bases in the middle. CDR3 length: 13 amino acids. Germline values: CDR1 SGHNT, CDR2 YENEEA. CDR3 sequence: CASSLGVAGELFF. DNA for the CDR3: TGTGCCAGCAGCCTAGGCGTGGCCGGGGAGCTGTTTTTT.

This chain links TRBV5-4 with TRBJ1-4, with D possibly matching TRBD1 (6 bases). Germline-derived CDR1 and CDR2 are SGHNT and YYREEE (reference sequence). The V end was cut by 3 bases, the J end by 8 bases, with 14 bases between. The length of the CDR3 is 14 residues. The CDR3 spells CASSSRGLREKLFF. The CDR3 DNA sequence: TGTGCCAGCAGCTCCCGGGGGCTGAGGGAAAAACTGTTTTTT.

This chain connects TRBV28 to TRBJ2-3; D remains ambiguous. With 7 bases removed from V and 4 bases from J, the gap between germline ends came to 15 bases. Germline assignment: CDR1 MDHEN and CDR2 SYDVKM. CDR3 size: 14 residues. The chain's CDR3 is CASTPLDWADTQYF. The CDR3 DNA follows: TGTGCCAGCACCCCCCTTGACTGGGCAGATACGCAGTATTTT.

The V and J genes are TRBV11-3 and TRBJ1-2; TRBD1 aligns across 12 bases. Germline assignment: CDR1 SGHNT and CDR2 YENEEA. V dropped 5 bases and J dropped 4; count of bases not matched to a gene: 5. This CDR3 spans 15 amino acids. This CDR3 is CASSPGTGGVYGYTF. CDR3 nucleotides: TGTGCCAGCAGCCCGGGGACAGGGGGCGTCTATGGCTACACCTTC.

V is TRBV27 and J is TRBJ2-1; 8 nucleotides match TRBD1. V was pared by 4 bases and J by 6 bases, with 8 bases of the junction left unmatched. Germline assignment: CDR1 MNHEY and CDR2 SMNVEV (reference sequence). The CDR3 is made up of 15 amino acids. As DNA, the CDR3 is TGTGCCAGCAGTTCGGACCCCAGGGGGCCCAATGAGCAGTTCTTC. Protein: CASSSDPRGPNEQFF.

The chain is built from TRBV6-1 and TRBJ1-4; 7 bases align to TRBD1. The CDR3 sequence is 15 residues long. Germline V gene data show CDR1 as MNHNS and CDR2 as SASEGT. The junction had 14 bases not matched to a gene; V was cut back by 10 bases and J by 6 bases. The CDR3 DNA follows: TGTGCCACCGTAAGGGAGGGGGCGTTCTATGAAAAACTGTTTTTT. Translated: CATVREGAFYEKLFF.

The chain uses TRBV6-5 and TRBJ2-7; 7 bases map to TRBD2. The V and J ends lost 6 bases and 1 base, in that order; junction bases with no gene match: 9. The CDR3 is 15 residues long. The V gene's germline CDR1 is MNHEY and CDR2 SVGAGI. CDR3 amino acids: CASRPLAGHSYEQYF. In DNA form, the CDR3 reads TGTGCCAGCAGACCCTTAGCGGGCCATTCCTACGAGCAGTACTTC.

This rearrangement joins TRBV7-6 to TRBJ2-2; no definite D call. CDR3 size: 12 residues. Germline V gives CDR1 SGHVS, CDR2 FNYEAQ. V was trimmed by 1 base and J by 8 bases, leaving 5 bases between them. As DNA, the CDR3 is TGTGCCAGCAGCTTAGTTAGTGGGGAGCTGTTTTTT. It yields the protein CASSLVSGELFF.

The chain joins TRBV29-1 to TRBJ2-5; the match to TRBD1 covers 7 bases. V lost 3 bases, J lost 5 bases, and 6 bases stayed unmatched. The germline CDR1 and CDR2 sequences are SQVTM and ANQGSEA. The CDR3 is made up of 13 amino acids. The CDR3 coding sequence is TGCAGCGTTGACCCAGGGGGACCGGAGACCCAGTACTTC. Amino acid sequence: CSVDPGGPETQYF.

Regarding this clone: This specimen includes other DNA sequences encoding the same CDR3. The V call is TRBV4-2, the J call TRBJ1-2, with a possible D match to TRBD1 (5 bases). Germline V gene data show CDR1 as LGHNA and CDR2 as YNFKEQ. This CDR3 is built from 14 residues. The V and J ends lost 3 bases and 1 base respectively, with 9 bases between them. The CDR3 region has the DNA TGTGCCAGCAGCCACAGGGTTGGTAACTATGGCTACACCTTC. This translates into CASSHRVGNYGYTF.

CDR3 nucleotides: TGCAGCGCACCTTTTATTCTTGGCGGGAGGGGAGAGACCCAGTACTTC. Protein product: CSAPFILGGRGETQYF. The chain recombines TRBV29-1 with TRBJ2-5; 9 bases agree with TRBD2. From germline, CDR1 is SQVTM and CDR2 ANQGSEA. The CDR3 covers 16 residues. The V gene end was trimmed by 7 bases and the J gene end by 4 bases; junction bases not matched to a gene: 16. Full variable domain (remainder filled in from reference TRBV29-1 and TRBJ2-5): SAVISQKPSRDICQRGTSLTIQCQVDSQVTMMFWYRQQPGQSLTLIATANQGSEATYESGFVIDKFPISRPNLTFSTLTVSNMSPEDSSIYLCSAPFILGGRGETQYFGPGTRLLVL.

The rearrangement joins TRBV7-9 to TRBJ2-3; D is uncertain. The V end lost 5 bases, the J end lost 0 bases, and 15 bases lay between the germline ends. Germline CDR1 SEHNR, CDR2 FQNEAQ (reference sequence). CDR3 length equals 16 residues. The CDR3: CASSAPRRTSTDTQYF. The CDR3 coding sequence is TGTGCCAGCAGCGCCCCTAGACGGACCAGCACAGATACGCAGTATTTT. The variable domain in full, completed from reference TRBV7-9 and TRBJ2-3, reads DTGVSQNPRHKITKRGQNVTFRCDPISEHNRLYWYRQTLGQGPEFLTYFQNEAQLEKSRLLSDRFSAERPKGSFSTLEIQRTEQGDSAMYLCASSAPRRTSTDTQYFGPGTRLTVL.

The rearrangement joins TRBV7-2 to TRBJ2-7, with 7 positions matching TRBD2. Germline CDR1 is SGHTA and CDR2 is FQGNSA. V lost 2 bases to trimming and J lost 4 bases; unmatched junction nucleotides: 14. The length of the CDR3 is 17 residues. CDR3 region: CASSLRVGGSPRYEQYF. In DNA form, the CDR3 reads TGTGCCAGCAGCTTACGGGTCGGCGGGAGCCCGAGGTACGAGCAGTACTTC.

The V call is TRBV5-1, the J call TRBJ2-3; D remains ambiguous. Trimming shortened V by 0 bases and J by 4 bases, and 12 bases separated the two germline ends. CDR3 length: 15 amino acids. In germline, CDR1 is SGHRS, CDR2 YFSETQ. CDR3 in DNA: TGCGCCAGCAGCTTGGCTTCCTGGGCGGCAGATACGCAGTATTTT. This gives the protein CASSLASWAADTQYF.

V and J are TRBV27 and TRBJ2-1; 11 bases map to TRBD2. Per germline, CDR1 MNHEY and CDR2 SMNVEV (reference sequence). J gave up 3 bases and V 8 bases, and 0 bases lay outside the gene matches. The CDR3 has 13 residues. The CDR3, as DNA: TGTGCCAGCGGGACTAGCGGCTACAATGAGCAGTTCTTC. Translated: CASGTSGYNEQFF.

The CDR3 region has the DNA TGTGCCAGTAGACTCAGGGGAGGAGGACCGCCCCAGCATTTT. This codes for CASRLRGGGPPQHF. The V call is TRBV19, the J call TRBJ1-5, with a tentative D call TRBD1 (6 bases). The V end was cut by 6 bases, the J end by 9 bases, with 18 bases between. Germline CDR1 and CDR2: LNHDA and SQIVND (reference sequence). The CDR3 runs to 14 residues.

The chain couples TRBV25-1 to TRBJ2-5; TRBD1 is a possible D gene (5 bases). Germline CDR1 reads MGHDK; CDR2 reads SYGVNS. The CDR3 runs to 14 residues. V was trimmed by 1 base and J by 1 base, leaving 7 bases between them. The CDR3 reads CASSESGFQETQYF. Here the CDR3 DNA reads TGTGCCAGCAGTGAATCAGGGTTCCAAGAGACCCAGTACTTC.

The chain links TRBV2 to TRBJ1-5, with D unresolved. V was clipped by 10 bases and J by 5 bases, with 15 bases between them. This CDR3 is 13 amino acids long. Germline V gene data show CDR1 as SNHLY and CDR2 as FYNNEI. CDR3 bases: TGTGCCACTTCAGGACTGGGAGATCAGCCCCAGCATTTT. Amino acid sequence: CATSGLGDQPQHF.

Here the CDR3 reads CASAGGTSSYNEQFF. The CDR3 bases are TGTGCCAGCGCGGGGGGGACCTCCTCCTACAATGAGCAGTTCTTC. This chain connects TRBV9 to TRBJ2-1; 9 nucleotides match TRBD2. From germline, CDR1 is SGDLS and CDR2 YYNGEE. This CDR3 has 15 amino acids. V shed 7 bases, J shed 0 bases, and the junction held 5 bases outside the gene matches.